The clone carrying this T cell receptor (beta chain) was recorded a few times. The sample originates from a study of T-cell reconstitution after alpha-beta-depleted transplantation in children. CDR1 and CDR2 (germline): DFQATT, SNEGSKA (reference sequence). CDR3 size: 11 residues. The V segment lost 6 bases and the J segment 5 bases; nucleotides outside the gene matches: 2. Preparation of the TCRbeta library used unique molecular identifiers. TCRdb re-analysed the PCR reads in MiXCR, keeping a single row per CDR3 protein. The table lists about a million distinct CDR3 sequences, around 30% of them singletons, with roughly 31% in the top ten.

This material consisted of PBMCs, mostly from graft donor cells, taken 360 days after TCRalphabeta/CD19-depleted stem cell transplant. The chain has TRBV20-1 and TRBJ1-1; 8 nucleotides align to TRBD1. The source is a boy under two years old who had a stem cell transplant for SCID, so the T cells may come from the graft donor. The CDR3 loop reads CSANRGTEAFF. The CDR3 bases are TGCAGTGCAAACAGGGGGACTGAAGCTTTCTTT.